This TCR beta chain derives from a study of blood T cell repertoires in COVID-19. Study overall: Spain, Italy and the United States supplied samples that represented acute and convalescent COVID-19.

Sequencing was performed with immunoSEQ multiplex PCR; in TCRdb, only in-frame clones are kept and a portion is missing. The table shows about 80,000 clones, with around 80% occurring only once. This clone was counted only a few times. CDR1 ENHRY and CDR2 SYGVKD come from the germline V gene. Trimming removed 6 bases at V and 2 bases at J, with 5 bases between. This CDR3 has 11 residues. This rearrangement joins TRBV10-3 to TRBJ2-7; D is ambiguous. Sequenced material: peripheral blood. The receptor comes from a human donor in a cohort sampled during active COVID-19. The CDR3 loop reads CAISDTYEQYF. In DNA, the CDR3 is TGTGCCATCAGCGACACCTACGAGCAGTACTTC.